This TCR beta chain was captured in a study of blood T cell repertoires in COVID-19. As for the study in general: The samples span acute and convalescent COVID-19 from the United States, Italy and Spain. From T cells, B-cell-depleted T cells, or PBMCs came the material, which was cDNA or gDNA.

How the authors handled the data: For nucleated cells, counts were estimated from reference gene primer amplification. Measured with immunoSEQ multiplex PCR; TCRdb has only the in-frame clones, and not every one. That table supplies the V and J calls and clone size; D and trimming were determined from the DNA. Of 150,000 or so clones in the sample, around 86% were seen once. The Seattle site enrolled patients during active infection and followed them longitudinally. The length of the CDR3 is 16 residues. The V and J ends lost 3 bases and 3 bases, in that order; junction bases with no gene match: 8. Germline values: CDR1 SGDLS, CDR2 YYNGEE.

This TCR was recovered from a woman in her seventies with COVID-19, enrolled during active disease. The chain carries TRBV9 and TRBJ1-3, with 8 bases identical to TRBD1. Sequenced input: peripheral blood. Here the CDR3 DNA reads TGTGCCAGCAGCGGATCGGGACAGGTCTTTGGAAACACCATATATTTT. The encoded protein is CASSGSGQVFGNTIYF.